This is a list of T cell receptor beta chains from one sample in a study of T-cell memory formation after mild COVID-19. TCRdb called the 5' RACE reads again in MiXCR, with one record for every CDR3 protein. The sample shows approximately 480,000 distinct CDR3 sequences, roughly 20% of them seen only once. The material sequenced was PBMCs or a T cell subset sorted from them (not recorded which). These receptors were taken from an adult woman who had mild COVID-19 (a few samples of this study predate the infection). Cell type and time point are not known. Each CDR3 is given with its conserved first and last residue. The D gene is left open where the match is weak. Expanded clones get a size class; other rows say once, few or many, or leave the size out.

clone size,D gene,V gene,J gene,CDR3 DNA,CDR3 protein
many,.,TRBV3-1,TRBJ2-5,TGTGCCAGCAGCCAAGGTGGACCTGGACTATCTCTGTACTTC,CASSQGGPGLSLYF
.,TRBD1,TRBV2,TRBJ1-1,TGTGCCAGCAGTTGGGACAGGGGAGACACTGAAGCTTTCTTT,CASSWDRGDTEAFF
few,.,TRBV6-1,TRBJ1-1,TGTGCCAGCAGTGAAGCGCGAGGGGTCACCCTGAACACTGAAGCTTTCTTT,CASSEARGVTLNTEAFF
.,.,TRBV20-1,TRBJ2-7,TGCAGTGCTAGAGAACCCGACAACTCCTACGAGCAGTACTTC,CSAREPDNSYEQYF
.,TRBD1,TRBV4-1,TRBJ2-7,TGCGCCAGCAGCCAAGATATGGGACAGGGCTCCTACGAGCAGTACTTC,CASSQDMGQGSYEQYF
few,TRBD1,TRBV11-2,TRBJ2-1,TGTGCCAGCAGCCCCCAGGGGGCCTACAATGAGCAGTTCTTC,CASSPQGAYNEQFF
.,TRBD2,TRBV12-3/TRBV12-4,TRBJ2-5,TGTGCCAGCAGATATAGCGGGGCTGGGTCCCAGTACTTC,CASRYSGAGSQYF
.,.,TRBV4-1,TRBJ2-7,TGCGCCAGCAGCCAAGATTACGACAGAAGCTCCTACGAGCAGTACTTC,CASSQDYDRSSYEQYF
few,.,TRBV6-5,TRBJ2-1,TGTGCCAGCAGCCTCCACCTACCGGGCGGCAAGTCGGACGGCGATGAGCAGTTCTTC,CASSLHLPGGKSDGDEQFF
few,.,TRBV27,TRBJ2-7,TGTGCCAGCAGTTACGGGGGAGAGCAGTACTTC,CASSYGGEQYF
.,TRBD1,TRBV4-2,TRBJ1-5,TGTGCCAGCAGCCTTACAGGGGCGAGCAATCAGCCCCAGCATTTT,CASSLTGASNQPQHF
once,.,TRBV19,TRBJ2-6,TGTGCCAGCGGGCCGCAGGGGGCCAACGTCCTGACTTTC,CASGPQGANVLTF
.,TRBD2,TRBV3-1,TRBJ2-7,TGTGCCAGCAGCACCCGGCTGCGGGGGATCTCCTACGAGCAGTACTTC,CASSTRLRGISYEQYF
few,.,TRBV2,TRBJ1-6,TGTGCCAGCAGTGAGTCGGGGGTCGGGGGATCACCCCTCCACTTT,CASSESGVGGSPLHF
few,.,TRBV30,TRBJ2-1,TGTGCCTGGTTATGGGGGGGCGAGTACAATGAGCAGTTCTTC,CAWLWGGEYNEQFF
.,.,TRBV5-8,TRBJ1-5,TGTGCCAGCAGCCAGAAGGAGGGAGGCAATCAGCCCCAGCATTTT,CASSQKEGGNQPQHF
few,.,TRBV20-1,TRBJ2-2,TGCAGTGCTAGAGATCTCTGGGACACCGGGGAGCTGTTTTTT,CSARDLWDTGELFF
few,TRBD1,TRBV2,TRBJ2-7,TGTGCCAGCAACGGACAGGGTGGTATGAGGCAGTACTTC,CASNGQGGMRQYF
.,.,TRBV27,TRBJ1-1,TGTGCCAGCAGTTTATCAGGGGCGCTGGCTGAAGCTTTCTTT,CASSLSGALAEAFF
many,.,TRBV12-3/TRBV12-4,TRBJ2-7,TGTGCCAGCAGCTCCGGCCCATACGAGCAGTACTTC,CASSSGPYEQYF
.,TRBD2,TRBV6-2/TRBV6-3,TRBJ2-5,TGTGCCAGCAGTTACTCTCCTAGCGGCAAGTACCAAGAGACCCAGTACTTC,CASSYSPSGKYQETQYF
few,TRBD1,TRBV6-4,TRBJ1-2,TGTGCCAGCAGTGACTCCGGGACAGGGGGCGCGTCCTATGGCTACACCTTC,CASSDSGTGGASYGYTF
.,.,TRBV9,TRBJ2-3,TGTGCCAGCAGCGTAGTTGGGGGCACAGATACGCAGTATTTT,CASSVVGGTDTQYF
few,TRBD1,TRBV12-3/TRBV12-4,TRBJ1-2,TGTGCCAGCAGGTTACAGGGGGCGACCTATGGCTACACCTTC,CASRLQGATYGYTF
few,TRBD2,TRBV5-4,TRBJ2-7,TGTGCCAGCAGCTTGGGGGGCGGGAGAACCGAGCAGTACTTC,CASSLGGGRTEQYF
few,.,TRBV12-3/TRBV12-4,TRBJ1-1,TGTGCCAGCAGTTTACCGTCTTTGAGCACTGAAGCTTTCTTT,CASSLPSLSTEAFF
.,.,TRBV7-9,TRBJ1-2,TGTGCCAGCAGTGCGAACCCACCCGGCTACACCTTC,CASSANPPGYTF
few,TRBD1,TRBV5-1,TRBJ2-1,TGCGCCAGCGAACATTCCGGGACAGGCCACAATGAGCAGTTCTTC,CASEHSGTGHNEQFF
few,TRBD2,TRBV3-1,TRBJ2-5,TGTGCCAGCAGCCGGGTAGCGGGAGGGCCTGAGACCCAGTACTTC,CASSRVAGGPETQYF
.,.,TRBV7-6,TRBJ2-7,TGTGCCAGCAGCCCACGGAACAGGGACTACGAGCAGTACTTC,CASSPRNRDYEQYF
few,TRBD2,TRBV27,TRBJ2-1,TGTGCCAGCAGTTCAGGGACTAGCGGGAGGGCATATGAGCAGTTCTTC,CASSSGTSGRAYEQFF
.,.,TRBV18,TRBJ1-1,TGTGCCAGCTCACCAAGTGAGGACGAAGCTTTCTTT,CASSPSEDEAFF
.,.,TRBV11-2,TRBJ2-3,TGTGCCAGCAGCTCGGGACCAATAACTAGCACAGATACGCAGTATTTT,CASSSGPITSTDTQYF
few,.,TRBV7-3,TRBJ2-1,TGTGCCAGCAGCTTAATCGCGAGGGCCGATGAGCAGTTCTTC,CASSLIARADEQFF
.,TRBD2,TRBV12-3/TRBV12-4,TRBJ2-1,TGTGCCAGCAGGACTAGCGGGGGGGCCTACAATGAGCAGTTCTTC,CASRTSGGAYNEQFF
few,.,TRBV7-2,TRBJ1-3,TGTGCCAGCAGCTTAAATTCTCCCAATTCTGGAAACACCATATATTTT,CASSLNSPNSGNTIYF
.,TRBD2,TRBV2,TRBJ2-7,TGTGCCGGTACCGGGACTAACTCCTACGAGCAGTACTTC,CAGTGTNSYEQYF
.,TRBD1,TRBV20-1,TRBJ1-3,TGCAGTGCTAGACCGGGACAGGGTACGGGAAACACCATATATTTT,CSARPGQGTGNTIYF
.,.,TRBV9,TRBJ1-2,TGTGCCAGCAGCCCCACAGACTATGGCTACACCTTC,CASSPTDYGYTF
many,.,TRBV6-2/TRBV6-3,TRBJ2-5,TGTGCCAGCAGTGCCAGCCAAGAGACCCAGTACTTC,CASSASQETQYF
.,.,TRBV29-1,TRBJ1-1,TGCAGCGTTGGGGACATGGAACACACTGAAGCTTTCTTT,CSVGDMEHTEAFF
.,.,TRBV21-1,TRBJ2-6,TGTGCCAGCAGAGGCTCAACTACCCGCTCTGGGGCCAACGTCCTGACTTTC,CASRGSTTRSGANVLTF
.,.,TRBV29-1,TRBJ1-2,TGCAGCGTTGTTGGGGAGCTACATGGCTACACCTTC,CSVVGELHGYTF
.,.,TRBV7-9,TRBJ2-7,TGTGCCAGCAGCTTAATCAACAGGACCAACGAGCAGTACTTC,CASSLINRTNEQYF
.,TRBD1,TRBV3-1,TRBJ2-7,TGTGCCAGCAGCCCCGGGTTACAGGGGCCCAACGAGCAGTACTTC,CASSPGLQGPNEQYF
.,TRBD2,TRBV6-2/TRBV6-3,TRBJ2-1,TGTGCCAGCAGTTACGGTGCGGGGGGTTCCTACAATGAGCAGTTCTTC,CASSYGAGGSYNEQFF
.,TRBD1,TRBV20-1,TRBJ1-2,TGCAGTGCTAGAGATCGTCAGGGGGCGGGAGGCTACACCTTC,CSARDRQGAGGYTF
.,.,TRBV27,TRBJ1-4,TGTGCCAGCACTTGGACGGCGCGTAATGAAAAACTGTTTTTT,CASTWTARNEKLFF
.,TRBD2,TRBV7-9,TRBJ2-7,TGTGCCAGCAGCTTCAGCGGGGTAAGCCTATACGAGCAGTACTTC,CASSFSGVSLYEQYF
.,.,TRBV5-1,TRBJ2-1,TGCGCCAGCAGCTTTCTGGGACATCGGAATGAGCAGTTCTTC,CASSFLGHRNEQFF
few,TRBD2,TRBV6-1,TRBJ2-3,TGTGCCAGCAGTGATTTAGCGGGGGGCACAGATACGCAGTATTTT,CASSDLAGGTDTQYF
.,.,TRBV20-1,TRBJ1-4,TGCAGTGCTAGAGAGGGGGGGGTCGCTGAAAAACTGTTTTTT,CSAREGGVAEKLFF